Following are 32 T cell receptor beta chains from one sample sequenced in a study of technical replicates of blood from several donors. Assay used: immunoSEQ multiplex PCR; TCRdb lists only in-frame clones, some missing. The sample holds fewer than 95,000 clones, around 94% seen once. The sequencing input was T cells isolated from PBMCs. The receptors stem from a human donor in good health.

The J gene is TRBJ2-7, the V gene TRBV7-6; 7 bases are a match to TRBD2. Unmatched junction bases numbered 7, after V lost 2 bases and J lost 6 bases. The V gene's germline CDR1 is SGHVS and CDR2 FNYEAQ. CDR3 size: 14 residues. The CDR3 coding sequence is TGTGCCAGCAGCTTATATAAGGGAGGGATCGAGCAGTACTTC. Translated: CASSLYKGGIEQYF. Full variable domain (missing parts from reference TRBV7-6 and TRBJ2-7): GAGVSQSPRYKVTKRGQDVALRCDPISGHVSLYWYRQALGQGPEFLTYFNYEAQQDKSGLPNDRFSAERPEGSISTLTIQRTEQRDSAMYRCASSLYKGGIEQYFGPGTRLTVT.

The chain recombines TRBV6-1 with TRBJ2-7; the match to TRBD2 covers 9 bases. The junction had 5 bases not matched to a gene; V was cut back by 2 bases and J by 0 bases. The germline V gene encodes CDR1 MNHNS and CDR2 SASEGT. This CDR3 contains 16 residues. The CDR3 spells CASSEMSGGPSYEQYF. CDR3 nucleotides: TGTGCCAGCAGTGAAATGAGCGGGGGGCCCTCCTACGAGCAGTACTTC.

The J gene is TRBJ2-6, the V gene TRBV5-4; 15 bases are a match to TRBD2. CDR1 SGHNT and CDR2 YYREEE come from the germline V gene (reference sequence). The CDR3 is made up of 19 amino acids. With 4 bases clipped from V and 4 bases from J, the junction kept 9 bases outside the gene matches. CDR3 loop: CASSPGLAGGSAGANVLTF. In DNA, the CDR3 is TGTGCCAGCAGCCCCGGACTAGCGGGGGGGTCCGCCGGGGCCAACGTCCTGACTTTC.

The chain has TRBV5-6 and TRBJ2-7, with TRBD2 identical over 9 bases. Germline lookup yields CDR1 SGHDT and CDR2 YYEEEE. The V and J ends lost 3 bases and 4 bases, in that order; junction bases with no gene match: 5. The CDR3 extends over 14 amino acids. This CDR3 is CASSSRGGVYEQYF. CDR3 coding DNA: TGTGCCAGCAGCTCGCGGGGGGGAGTATACGAGCAGTACTTC.

This clone appeared once. The chain links TRBV7-6 to TRBJ2-7, with D uncertain. The germline CDR1 and CDR2 sequences are SGHVS and FNYEAQ. V was pared by 3 bases and J by 0 bases, with 6 bases between. The CDR3 sequence is 13 residues long. CDR3 in DNA: TGTGCCAGCAGCTTCACAAGCTCCTACGAGCAGTACTTC. Translated: CASSFTSSYEQYF.

This sequence joins TRBV28 and TRBJ2-2; D is undetermined. This CDR3 comprises 15 residues. Germline V gene sequence: CDR1 MDHEN, CDR2 SYDVKM. Trimming took off 6 bases at V and 8 bases at J, with 19 bases between the two ends. The CDR3 spells CASSLSLIPAGELFF. CDR3 DNA sequence: TGTGCCAGCAGCCTCAGTTTGATCCCAGCGGGGGAGCTGTTTTTT.

This chain uses TRBV5-1 with TRBJ1-4; a possible D gene is TRBD1 (6 bases). V shed 3 bases and J shed 8 bases, with 17 bases lying between them. The CDR3 covers 15 residues. The germline CDR1 and CDR2 sequences are SGHRS and YFSETQ. This CDR3 is CASSWSTGEGEKLFF. CDR3 DNA sequence: TGCGCCAGCAGCTGGTCGACAGGTGAAGGGGAAAAACTGTTTTTT.

The chain combines TRBV7-6 with TRBJ1-5, with D hard to call. The germline V gene encodes CDR1 SGHVS and CDR2 FNYEAQ. Deletions cut 1 base from V and 6 bases from J, with 10 bases between. CDR3 length: 14 residues. CDR3 sequence reads: CASSLDAGSQPQHF. The CDR3, as DNA: TGTGCCAGCAGCTTAGATGCAGGTAGTCAGCCCCAGCATTTT.

Regarding this clone: The junction departs from germline at one end; a sequencing error may be responsible. This chain links TRBV7-9 with TRBJ1-1, with a possible D match to TRBD1 (5 bases). The germline gives CDR1 SEHNR, CDR2 FQNEAQ (reference sequence). This CDR3 has 13 amino acids. The CDR3 loop is CASTLNNGGEAFF. The CDR3 DNA reads as TGTGCCAGCACCTTAAATAACGGGGGTGAAGCTTTCTTT. The full variable domain, its missing parts supplied by reference TRBV7-9 and TRBJ1-1, is DTGVSQNPRHKITKRGQNVTFRCDPISEHNRLYWYRQTLGQGPEFLTYFQNEAQLEKSRLLSDRFSAERPKGSFSTLEIQRTEQGDSAMYLCASTLNNGGEAFFGQGTRLTVV.

The count of this clone is one. The chain combines TRBV28 with TRBJ1-1; D possibly corresponds to TRBD1 (6 bases). V dropped 4 bases and J dropped 1 base, with 13 bases sitting between them. Germline CDR1 and CDR2: MDHEN and SYDVKM. The CDR3 loop spans 15 amino acids. CDR3 nucleotides: TGTGCCAGCAGTTCCTCAGGGGTCGGGAACACTGAAGCTTTCTTT. It codes for CASSSSGVGNTEAFF.

The chain has TRBV4-1 and TRBJ2-1; D may be TRBD2 (6 bases). This CDR3 has 12 residues. Germline CDR1 is MGHRA and CDR2 is YSYEKL. The ends were cut back, 4 bases at V and 8 bases at J, with 9 bases in the middle. CDR3 DNA: TGCGCCAGCAGCCCGGAGGGATATGAGCAGTTCTTC. It encodes CASSPEGYEQFF.

The count of this clone is one. The chain has TRBV28 and TRBJ1-5, with 7 positions matching TRBD1. CDR3 length equals 14 residues. Germline V lookup: CDR1 MDHEN, CDR2 SYDVKM. V was clipped by 7 bases and J by 2 bases; unmatched bases: 5. The chain's CDR3 is CASNIQGRNQPQHF. CDR3 nucleotide sequence: TGTGCCAGCAACATACAGGGGCGCAATCAGCCCCAGCATTTT. The full variable domain, in which reference TRBV28 and TRBJ1-5 provide the parts outside the CDR3, is DVKVTQSSRYLVKRTGEKVFLECVQDMDHENMFWYRQDPGLGLRLIYFSYDVKMKEKGDIPEGYSVSREKKERFSLILESASTNQTSMYLCASNIQGRNQPQHFGDGTRLSIL.

The chain carries TRBV6-1 and TRBJ2-1; 7 bases agree with TRBD1. V was pared by 6 bases and J by 8 bases, with 10 bases of the junction left unmatched. The CDR3 has 14 residues. Germline V lookup: CDR1 MNHNS, CDR2 SASEGT. The CDR3 sequence is CASRRADRDHEQFF. CDR3 sequence (DNA): TGTGCCAGCAGGAGAGCCGACAGGGACCATGAGCAGTTCTTC.

This chain connects TRBV27 to TRBJ2-7; the match to TRBD2 covers 7 bases. Unmatched junction bases numbered 19, after V lost 8 bases and J lost 3 bases. This CDR3 has 17 residues. Germline V gene sequence: CDR1 MNHEY, CDR2 SMNVEV (reference sequence). The CDR3 region is CASCESFAGEAYYEQYF. For the CDR3, the DNA is TGTGCCAGCTGCGAGTCGTTTGCGGGGGAGGCTTACTACGAGCAGTACTTC.

The V call is TRBV2, the J call TRBJ1-2; TRBD1 aligns across 7 bases. CDR3 size: 13 residues. Germline V lookup: CDR1 SNHLY, CDR2 FYNNEI. V lost 8 bases to trimming and J lost 4 bases; unmatched junction nucleotides: 7. The CDR3 sequence: CASSEDRVYGYTF. In DNA, the CDR3 is TGTGCCAGCTCCGAAGACAGGGTCTATGGCTACACCTTC.

The V gene is TRBV6-4, the J gene TRBJ1-1, with TRBD1 matching 9 bases. CDR1 is MRHNA, CDR2 SNTAGT, per germline. The CDR3 contains 15 residues. The V gene end was trimmed by 6 bases and the J gene end by 0 bases; junction bases not matched to a gene: 5. The CDR3 reads CASSVTGGMNTEAFF. CDR3 coding DNA: TGTGCCAGCAGCGTGACAGGGGGGATGAACACTGAAGCTTTCTTT.

The rearrangement joins TRBV13 to TRBJ1-1, with 7 bases that match TRBD1. There are 14 residues in the CDR3. Unmatched junction bases numbered 3, after V lost 5 bases and J lost 0 bases. Germline loops: CDR1 PRHDT, CDR2 FYEKMQ (reference sequence). As DNA, the CDR3 is TGTGCCAGCAGCCCGGGACAGTTGAACACTGAAGCTTTCTTT. It translates to CASSPGQLNTEAFF.

The rearrangement links TRBV28 to TRBJ2-7; 11 nucleotides agree with TRBD2. The V and J ends lost 8 bases and 4 bases, in that order; junction bases with no gene match: 4. The germline V gene encodes CDR1 MDHEN and CDR2 SYDVKM. This CDR3 is 13 amino acids long. The CDR3 coding sequence is TGTGCCAGCCTTACTAGCGGGAGATACGAGCAGTACTTC. It encodes CASLTSGRYEQYF.

The rearrangement links TRBV28 to TRBJ2-1; 7 bases fit TRBD1. The junction had 3 bases not matched to a gene; V was cut back by 6 bases and J by 7 bases. CDR1 is MDHEN and CDR2 is SYDVKM in the germline V gene. This CDR3 comprises 12 residues. The CDR3 reads CASSSDRNEQFF. CDR3 sequence (DNA): TGTGCCAGCAGCTCGGACAGGAATGAGCAGTTCTTC.

The chain couples TRBV11-3 to TRBJ2-1; possibly TRBD1 for D (5 bases). V lost 5 bases and J 10 bases, leaving 9 bases between the germline ends. CDR1 is SGHNT and CDR2 is YENEEA in the germline V gene. The CDR3 spans 11 residues. CDR3 amino acids: CASSARTEQFF. The CDR3 DNA follows: TGTGCCAGCAGCGCCCGGACAGAGCAGTTCTTC.

The gene calls are TRBV29-1 and TRBJ1-4; D gene unclear. The CDR3 totals 13 residues. Germline CDR1 and CDR2: SQVTM and ANQGSEA. V gave up 4 bases and J gave up 2 bases, with 8 bases separating them. Written as DNA, the CDR3 is TGCAGCGTTGCCTATGTCACTAATGAAAAACTGTTTTTT. This translates into CSVAYVTNEKLFF.

The V and J genes are TRBV28 and TRBJ1-1; no firm D call. V was pared by 6 bases and J by 2 bases, with 4 bases between. Per the germline V gene, CDR1 is MDHEN and CDR2 is SYDVKM. The CDR3 is 11 residues long. As DNA, the CDR3 is TGTGCCAGCAGCTTCAACACTGAAGCTTTCTTT. It yields the protein CASSFNTEAFF.

The chain uses TRBV19 and TRBJ2-3; weak D call: TRBD2 (7 bases). The CDR3 is 17 residues long. Trimming pared 6 bases from V and 0 bases from J, leaving 19 bases between. The germline V gene encodes CDR1 LNHDA and CDR2 SQIVND (reference sequence). The CDR3 protein is CASRGGGITFSTDTQYF. Written as DNA, the CDR3 is TGTGCCAGTAGAGGGGGGGGGATCACCTTTAGCACAGATACGCAGTATTTT. The variable domain in full, completed from reference TRBV19 and TRBJ2-3, reads DGGITQSPKYLFRKEGQNVTLSCEQNLNHDAMYWYRQDPGQGLRLIYYSQIVNDFQKGDIAEGYSVSREKKESFPLTVTSAQKNPTAFYLCASRGGGITFSTDTQYFGPGTRLTVL.

The chain joins TRBV28 to TRBJ2-4, with 8 nucleotides matching TRBD1. This CDR3 contains 16 residues. V was clipped by 8 bases and J by 1 base; unmatched bases: 10. Germline CDR1 reads MDHEN; CDR2 reads SYDVKM. DNA of the CDR3: TGTGCCAGCGAAACTGCCGGGACAGGTGCCAAAAACATTCAGTACTTC. Translating gives CASETAGTGAKNIQYF.

The rearrangement links TRBV30 to TRBJ2-7; D is unresolved. V dropped 4 bases and J dropped 4 bases, with 17 bases sitting between them. Germline CDR1 and CDR2: GTSNPN and SVGIG (reference sequence). CDR3 length equals 14 residues. The DNA of the CDR3 is TGTGCCTGGACGGGTTTGGAACATTTTTACGAGCAGTACTTC. The encoded protein is CAWTGLEHFYEQYF.

The V call is TRBV11-1, the J call TRBJ2-3; D is possibly TRBD2 (6 bases). With 8 bases removed from V and 7 bases from J, the gap between germline ends came to 19 bases. Germline CDR1 SGHAT, CDR2 FQDESV (reference sequence). CDR3 length: 14 amino acids. The chain's CDR3 is CASRAGLDPHTQYF. The CDR3 DNA is TGTGCCAGCCGAGCGGGCCTGGACCCTCATACGCAGTATTTT.

This clone has a single count. CDR3 coding DNA: TGTGCCAGCAGTGGGCCCAGGTTCAACACCATATATTTT. Protein sequence: CASSGPRFNTIYF. The J gene is TRBJ1-3, the V gene TRBV2; D ambiguous. This CDR3 is built from 13 residues. Trimming pared 4 bases from V and 7 bases from J, leaving 11 bases between. Germline loops: CDR1 SNHLY, CDR2 FYNNEI.

The chain uses TRBV19 and TRBJ2-3; D is unresolved. The V end lost 2 bases, the J end lost 6 bases, and 3 bases lay between the germline ends. Germline V CDR1 and CDR2: LNHDA, SQIVND (reference sequence). The CDR3 sequence is 11 residues long. CDR3 DNA: TGTGCCAGTAGTATAAGCGATACGCAGTATTTT. Protein product: CASSISDTQYF.

This clone was seen once. The chain is built from TRBV7-9 and TRBJ2-3; a possible D gene is TRBD1 (5 bases). The CDR3 sequence is 14 residues long. V was pared by 8 bases and J by 6 bases, with 18 bases between. CDR1 is SEHNR and CDR2 is FQNEAQ in the germline V gene (reference sequence). CDR3 DNA sequence: TGTGCCAGCGGCTACCAGGGTCTTGGGGATACGCAGTATTTT. This translates into CASGYQGLGDTQYF.

The chain joins TRBV11-2 to TRBJ2-7, with D possibly TRBD2 on 6 matching bases. The V end was cut by 6 bases, the J end by 2 bases, with 11 bases between. Per the germline V gene, CDR1 is SGHAT and CDR2 is FQNNGV. The CDR3 sequence is 13 residues long. The CDR3 reads CASRRSGTYEQYF. As DNA, the CDR3 is TGTGCCAGCAGACGTAGCGGAACCTACGAGCAGTACTTC.

This chain uses TRBV28 with TRBJ1-4; D remains ambiguous. Germline V gene data show CDR1 as MDHEN and CDR2 as SYDVKM. This CDR3 is 18 amino acids long. Trimming left V 3 bases short and J 0 bases short, with 17 bases between. CDR3 region: CASSFIVGDFATNEKLFF. The CDR3 bases are TGTGCCAGCAGTTTTATTGTAGGTGACTTCGCAACTAATGAAAAACTGTTTTTT.

V gene TRBV5-1 combines with J gene TRBJ2-3; 7 nucleotides agree with TRBD1. CDR1 is SGHRS and CDR2 is YFSETQ in the germline V gene. CDR3 length equals 15 residues. Unmatched junction bases numbered 8, after V lost 5 bases and J lost 2 bases. The CDR3 bases are TGCGCCAGCAGGGGGACAGATCCTGTCACAGATACGCAGTATTTT. Amino acids: CASRGTDPVTDTQYF.